A selection of T cell receptor beta chains follows, all from one sample in a study of OX40 agonist ivuxolimab in advanced cancers. Using immunoSEQ multiplex PCR, the repertoire was profiled, and TCRdb retains in-frame clones only, with some absent. This sample has approximately 60,000 clones, with 83% found just once. The material was CD4+ or CD8+ T cells sorted from blood, obtained in a trial of the OX40 agonist ivuxolimab. The receptors shown here come from an adult with an advanced solid tumor such as melanoma, head and neck, liver or kidney cancer. Both conserved end residues are part of each CDR3. The D gene is left open where the match is weak. Size is stated for part of the rows, as once, few or many counts, or as a class when the clone is expanded.

cdr3_nt cdr3_aa d_call v_call clone_size j_call
TGTGCCAGCAGCTACCGGACAGGGGGTAGTTACGAGCAGTACTTC CASSYRTGGSYEQYF TRBD1 TRBV7-8 NA TRBJ2-7
TGTGCCAGCGGCGCGGCGTGGGACAATGAGCAGTTCTTC CASGAAWDNEQFF NA TRBV7-9 NA TRBJ2-1
TGTGCCAGCAGTGAAGCGAGGACAGGGAGTGAAGCTTTCTTT CASSEARTGSEAFF TRBD1 TRBV2 NA TRBJ1-1
TGTGCCAGTAGAGAGACGCGGGGAAATAATGAAAAACTGTTTTTT CASRETRGNNEKLFF NA TRBV13 NA TRBJ1-4
TGTGCCAGCAGTGACTGGAATAGCAATCAGCCCCAGCATTTT CASSDWNSNQPQHF NA TRBV6-5 NA TRBJ1-5
TGTGCCAGCAGCCCGGGACAGGGGACAACCGGAGTGCATTTT CASSPGQGTTGVHF TRBD1 TRBV6-6 NA TRBJ1-3
TGTGCCAGCAGTTTAGGGACAGGGAGCTCCTACGAGCAGTACTTC CASSLGTGSSYEQYF TRBD1 TRBV28 NA TRBJ2-7
TGTGCCAGCAGGCAGGGGCTCTACGAGCAGTACTTC CASRQGLYEQYF NA TRBV2 NA TRBJ2-7
TGCGCCAGCAGCCAACCCTCTTGGGGAGGACCCTACGAGCAGTACTTC CASSQPSWGGPYEQYF NA TRBV4-1 NA TRBJ2-7
TGTGCCAGCACTAAAACTCAGTTAAACTTGGGCTACACCTTC CASTKTQLNLGYTF NA TRBV6-1 NA TRBJ1-2
TGCGCCAGCAGCTCAATGACAGGGGGGGGCAATGAGCAGTTCTTC CASSSMTGGGNEQFF TRBD1 TRBV5-1 NA TRBJ2-1
TGCGCCAGCAGCTTAGGTCGAGCCGGGGAGCTGTTTTTT CASSLGRAGELFF NA TRBV5-1 once TRBJ2-2
TGTGCCTCCGGCCGAGACGGCGCGATGGAAGCTTTCTTT CASGRDGAMEAFF NA TRBV7-9 few TRBJ1-1
TGTGCCAGCAGCTTGAATTGGGGGCCGGGAGGGCCCGACTACGAGCAGTACTTC CASSLNWGPGGPDYEQYF TRBD2 TRBV5-4 NA TRBJ2-7
TGTGCCAGCAGCTTAGTTGGGACAGTCTATGGCTACACCTTC CASSLVGTVYGYTF TRBD1 TRBV7-2 few TRBJ1-2
TGTGCCATCAGTGGTAAGGGGGCTAGAGCCGAGGGCACAGATACGCAGTATTTT CAISGKGARAEGTDTQYF TRBD1 TRBV10-3 NA TRBJ2-3
TGCAGCGCTAGCGGGAGGGCCACAGATACGCAGTATTTT CSASGRATDTQYF TRBD2 TRBV29-1 once TRBJ2-3
TGCGCCAGCAGTGACTCGGGGACTAGCGGGAGGGCCCGGTTCTTC CASSDSGTSGRARFF TRBD2 TRBV10-2 NA TRBJ2-1
TGTGCCAGTACGGGGGGACTAGCGGGACTCACCGGGGAGCTGTTTTTT CASTGGLAGLTGELFF TRBD2 TRBV19 NA TRBJ2-2
TGTGCCTGGACCATACGGGCGGGTGACACTGAAGCTTTCTTT CAWTIRAGDTEAFF NA TRBV30 few TRBJ1-1
TGTGCCAGCAGGTTGGGACAGTTGGAGACCCAGTACTTC CASRLGQLETQYF TRBD1 TRBV6-1 NA TRBJ2-5
TGTGCCAGCAGTCCCCCGAACACAGATACGCAGTATTTT CASSPPNTDTQYF NA TRBV28 once TRBJ2-3
TGTGCCAGCAGCTTACTCCCAGACCCAAACTATGGCTACACCTTC CASSLLPDPNYGYTF NA TRBV7-9 NA TRBJ1-2
TGTGCCAGCAGAGCTGTAGTTAACTCACCCCTCCACTTT CASRAVVNSPLHF NA TRBV2 few TRBJ1-6
TGCGCCAGCAGCTTGGGGTTTGGGGGGCGCGGCCAAGAGACCCAGTACTTC CASSLGFGGRGQETQYF NA TRBV5-1 NA TRBJ2-5
TGTGCCATCAGTGAGTATTGGACATCGCGGGATATTAGCTCCTACGAGCAGTACTTC CAISEYWTSRDISSYEQYF NA TRBV10-3 NA TRBJ2-7
TGTGCCAGCAGTGAAAGGGCGAGCGGGGCCGCCTACGAGCAGTACTTC CASSERASGAAYEQYF TRBD2 TRBV2 medium-sized TRBJ2-7
TGTGCCAGCAGTTTGAAGCTGGGAATGCGCACTGAAGCTTTCTTT CASSLKLGMRTEAFF NA TRBV27 NA TRBJ1-1
TGTGCCAGTAACCATAGGGGGTTCGAGCAGTTCTTC CASNHRGFEQFF NA TRBV19 NA TRBJ2-1
TGTGCCAGCAGCTTGACCTCGGGGGACTCACCCCTCCACTTT CASSLTSGDSPLHF NA TRBV5-4 once TRBJ1-6
TGCGCCAGCAGCCTACCGGGACTAGCGGGGTGGAATGAGCAGTTCTTC CASSLPGLAGWNEQFF TRBD2 TRBV5-1 NA TRBJ2-1
TGTGCCAGCAGCGGAACCGGGGACAGGGCCGAAGGGGGCTACACCTTC CASSGTGDRAEGGYTF TRBD1 TRBV7-9 NA TRBJ1-2
TGTGCCAGCAGTTCACTGACAGGGGTACTAGCGGACCACCATTACAATGAGCAGTTCTTC CASSSLTGVLADHHYNEQFF NA TRBV27 NA TRBJ2-1
TGCGCCAGCAGCCGGGGACAGGGAGGGTACAATGAGCAGTTCTTC CASSRGQGGYNEQFF TRBD1 TRBV10-2 NA TRBJ2-1
TGCAGCGTTGAAACGACCAGGAGCAACACTGAAGCTTTCTTT CSVETTRSNTEAFF NA TRBV29-1 once TRBJ1-1
TGTGCCAGCAGCTTACAGGGGAGAATGAACAATGAGCAGTTCTTC CASSLQGRMNNEQFF NA TRBV7-9 NA TRBJ2-1
TGTGCCAGTAGTACCAGGAGTTTGGTGAGCTCCTACAATGAGCAGTTCTTC CASSTRSLVSSYNEQFF NA TRBV19 NA TRBJ2-1
TGTGCCAGCAGCTTAAAGGCGGACGCCCGAGGGGATGAGCAGTTCTTC CASSLKADARGDEQFF NA TRBV7-2 NA TRBJ2-1
TGTGCCTGGAGTGTTCCGGGCCCGGGGGGGGATCAGCCCCAGCATTTT CAWSVPGPGGDQPQHF NA TRBV30 many TRBJ1-5
TGTGCCAGCAGTTTACGGGGGTTCTATAGCAATCAGCCCCAGCATTTT CASSLRGFYSNQPQHF NA TRBV2 NA TRBJ1-5
TGTGCCAGCAGCTTGGGGAGTGCGGGGAATGGAGAGACCCAGTACTTC CASSLGSAGNGETQYF NA TRBV5-6 NA TRBJ2-5
TGTGCCAGCAGTCGACTAGCGGGGAAGAACAATGAGCAGTTCTTC CASSRLAGKNNEQFF TRBD2 TRBV6-5 NA TRBJ2-1
TGTGCCAGCAGCTTGTCATGGACGGAAAACATTCAGTACTTC CASSLSWTENIQYF NA TRBV7-2 NA TRBJ2-4